These T cell receptor beta chains were read from a single sample in a study of response to subunit inactivated influenza vaccine. Via MiXCR, TCRdb re-called the RT-PCR reads, giving one row per CDR3 protein. The sample contains approximately 680,000 distinct CDR3 sequences, 15% to 19% of which appear only once. The specimen comprised PBMCs from blood, sampled 11 to 12 days after vaccination. Source of these receptors: a man aged 50-59 years who received an inactivated influenza vaccine. CDR3s include the opening cysteine and the closing phenylalanine or tryptophan. Each record gives: J gene, V gene, CDR3 protein.

J: TRBJ2-5; V: TRBV24-1; CDR3: CATSDSIRTQYF
J: TRBJ2-7; V: TRBV7-6; CDR3: CASSPQSVAFYEQYF
J: TRBJ2-5; V: TRBV7-2; CDR3: CASSPTGTLGTQYF
J: TRBJ2-7; V: TRBV20-1; CDR3: CSARGPEGYEQYF
J: TRBJ2-1; V: TRBV5-1; CDR3: CASSLEADVYLYNEQFF
J: TRBJ2-5; V: TRBV28; CDR3: CASSFIPGDYQETQYF
J: TRBJ2-3; V: TRBV7-2; CDR3: CASSPGAGYTDTQYF
J: TRBJ2-1; V: TRBV4-2; CDR3: CASSQDPGLAGANEQFF
J: TRBJ2-2; V: TRBV6-1; CDR3: CASSKGTSGVPGELFF
J: TRBJ1-6; V: TRBV12-3/TRBV12-4; CDR3: CASRGSMDNSPLHF
J: TRBJ1-6; V: TRBV7-9; CDR3: CAGGGKSQNSPLHF
J: TRBJ2-2; V: TRBV27; CDR3: CASSPWVNTGELFF
J: TRBJ2-2; V: TRBV7-7; CDR3: CASSLGRVNTGELFF
J: TRBJ2-7; V: TRBV25-1; CDR3: CASSQDRGEYF
J: TRBJ2-7; V: TRBV20-1; CDR3: CSVGQGSSYEQYF
J: TRBJ2-1; V: TRBV7-2; CDR3: CASSHSKQDYNEQFF
J: TRBJ2-7; V: TRBV11-2; CDR3: CASSSPPDTPYEQYF
J: TRBJ2-2; V: TRBV6-1; CDR3: CASSTPFTGTRNTGELFF
J: TRBJ2-7; V: TRBV13; CDR3: CASTPLGKYEQYF
J: TRBJ1-5; V: TRBV28; CDR3: CASSLEGQGNQPQHF
J: TRBJ2-5; V: TRBV5-1; CDR3: CASSPRVPRETQYF
J: TRBJ1-1; V: TRBV28; CDR3: CASKGTNTEAFF
J: TRBJ2-3; V: TRBV5-1; CDR3: CASRGGVYTDTQYF
J: TRBJ2-3; V: TRBV28; CDR3: CASSSPVGSRDRLAGIDTQYF
J: TRBJ2-2; V: TRBV7-2; CDR3: CASSLASRTGTNTGELFF
J: TRBJ2-7; V: TRBV20-1; CDR3: CSGTRTYEQYF
J: TRBJ2-1; V: TRBV5-1; CDR3: CASSFSGDPSYNEQFF
J: TRBJ1-1; V: TRBV2; CDR3: CAPINLLNTEAFF
J: TRBJ1-3; V: TRBV12-3/TRBV12-4; CDR3: CASSFPRGSGNTIYF
J: TRBJ2-2; V: TRBV5-1; CDR3: CASSFRTGDTGELFF
J: TRBJ2-5; V: TRBV28; CDR3: CASSFNAGRTSRYQETQYF
J: TRBJ1-5; V: TRBV5-5; CDR3: CASSPNGAGQPQHF
J: TRBJ1-1; V: TRBV7-9; CDR3: CASRKTGDTEAFF
J: TRBJ2-1; V: TRBV10-3; CDR3: CAIRGQGGEQFF
J: TRBJ1-1; V: TRBV6-2/TRBV6-3; CDR3: CASSLTGAVNTEAFF